Reported below is one TCR beta chain. Its binding antigen is unknown. No much larger clone exists at a distance of one base, and base qualities are not known. This sample stems from a study of naive CD8 T cells in extremely preterm neonates (dated by TCRdb to 2016 to 2017). Describing the broader study: The age range of the adult participants is stated as 25-50 years in the abstract but as 20-50 years in the methods. TCRbeta CDR3 repertoires of sorted naive CD8+ T cells were compared across four age groups: extremely preterm neonates, term neonates, young children and adults.

A two-step, bias-controlled multiplex PCR was used to amplify TCRbeta CDR3 regions from genomic DNA. The multiplex PCR included primers specific for each TRBV and TRBJ gene segment. The immunoSEQ Assay was used to generate the TCRbeta repertoire data. Per the authors' processing: A relative-frequency ratio and a modified nearest-neighbor algorithm were applied to filter and cluster reads so that closely related sequences were merged. IMGT annotation was the basis for assigning V, D and J genes to CDR3 sequences. Template counts were corrected for PCR amplification bias and quantified by comparison with synthetic TCR CDR3 analog sequences. Only unique productive sequences, defined as in-frame CDR3 sequences lacking stop codons, were included in the analyses. Clonality, defined as 1 minus Pielou's evenness, and iChao1 richness were computed with the immunoSEQ Analyzer software. Statistical testing was performed in JMP, using Student's t-test or a non-parametric test depending on Shapiro-Wilk normality results. In its TCRdb copy, this immuneACCESS table keeps in-frame sequences only and misses some clones. Where compared with another copy, unresolved V genes explain less than half of these, and the others have no known cause. The V and J calls and clone size were taken over from that table, and D and trimming were inferred from the DNA. The table for this sample lists around 6,000 clones; approximately 96% of them were counted only once. The top ten constitute about 0.41% of the sample.

Overall results and qualifications from the work: Among the limitations the authors pointed out were a small sample size and productive template counts that varied across preterm samples. The proportion of shared CDR3 nucleotide sequences was higher in preterm neonates (around 2.7%) than in term neonates (0.4%), young children (about 0.03%) and adults (roughly 0.01%). Prospective longitudinal studies of preterm and term neonates were called for by the authors so that T cell development could be tracked within individuals. Preterm neonates had significantly lower iChao1 richness than all other age groups (p < 0.05) and an even clone distribution, indicating a less rich repertoire. Preterm CDR3s were shorter, with fewer N additions and less junctional trimming, and were closer to germline than those of older groups.

Peripheral blood was donated by five healthy children aged about 16-56 months undergoing elective routine surgery and by five healthy nonsmoking adults. A FACSAria III cell sorter was used to sort live, Annexin V-negative naive CD8+ T cells (CD3+CD8+CD45RA+CCR7+). Each sample yielded between roughly 19,000 and 100,000 sorted naive CD8+ T cells. Ficoll-Paque density gradient centrifugation of diluted blood was used to isolate mononuclear cells. Before sorting, mononuclear cells were cryopreserved in about 10% DMSO plus 90% FBS and kept long term at -150 degrees C. Thawed cells were stained with Annexin V and antibodies against CD3, CD8, CCR7 and CD45RA. The DNeasy Blood and Tissue Kit was used to extract genomic DNA from snap-frozen pellets of sorted cells. V is cut by 3 bases and J by 1 base, and the space between the germline ends is 15 bases. There are 16 amino acids in the CDR3, from cysteine to phenylalanine inclusive. Only the CDR3 part of the read is kept: 48 bases, read in frame from the first base. Looking up the germline V gene (reference sequence) yields CDR1 MNHEY and CDR2 SMNVEV.

Sequences were obtained from naive CD8+ T cells from blood. This sequence uses TRBV27 and TRBJ1-1; TRBD1 could be the D gene, as 6 bases match. The source is a human donor in good health. The CDR3 loop reads CASSFLPGAGNTEAFF. The DNA sequence is as follows: TGTGCCAGCAGTTTCCTCCCAGGGGCAGGGAACACTGAAGCTTTCTTT.